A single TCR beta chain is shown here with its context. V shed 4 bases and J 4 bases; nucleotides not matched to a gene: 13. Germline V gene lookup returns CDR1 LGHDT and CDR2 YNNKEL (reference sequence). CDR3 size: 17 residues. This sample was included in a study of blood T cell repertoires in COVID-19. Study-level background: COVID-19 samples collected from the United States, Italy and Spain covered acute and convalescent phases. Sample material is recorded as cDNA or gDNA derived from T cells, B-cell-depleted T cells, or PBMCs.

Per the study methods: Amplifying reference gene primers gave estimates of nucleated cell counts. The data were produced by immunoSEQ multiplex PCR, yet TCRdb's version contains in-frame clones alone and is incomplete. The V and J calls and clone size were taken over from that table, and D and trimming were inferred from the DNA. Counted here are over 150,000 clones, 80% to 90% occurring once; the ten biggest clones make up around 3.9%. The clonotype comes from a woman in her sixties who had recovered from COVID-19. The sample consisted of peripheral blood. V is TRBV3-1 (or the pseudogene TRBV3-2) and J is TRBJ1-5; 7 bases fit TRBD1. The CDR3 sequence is CASSRVAQGSRNQPQHF. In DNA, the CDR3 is TGTGCCAGCAGCCGAGTGGCACAGGGGTCGCGGAATCAGCCCCAGCATTTT.